The next 24 T cell receptor beta chains were all read from a single sample in a study of shared clonotypes between healthy human individuals (dated by TCRdb to 2020 to 2022). The library was prepared using the immunoSEQ multiplex PCR assay. TCRdb retrieved this table from immuneACCESS and kept in-frame rearrangements only. Not all clones are present; in checked studies, unresolved V genes account for under half, and no reason is known for the remainder. Counted in this sample were around 2,000,000 clones; just over 90% of them appeared once. 1.5% to 2% of the sample rests with the top ten. CD8 naive samples consisted of CD45RO-negative cells that were positively selected for CCR7, yielding a CD45RA+CCR7+ population without TemRA cells. The sample was naive CD8+ T cells from PBMCs. According to the study, the label for this sample's cell subset or site signals: CD45RA+CCR7+. Source of these receptors: a man aged 18 to 35 in good health. Some clones in this sample may be carry-over from other donors' samples.

V gene TRBV13 combines with J gene TRBJ1-2, with D maybe TRBD1 (5 bases). CDR3 length: 14 residues. CDR1 and CDR2 from the germline V gene are PRHDT and FYEKMQ (reference sequence). V was cut by 2 bases and J by 5 bases, with 12 bases left in between. Here the CDR3 reads CASSLRGFGYGYTF. The CDR3 DNA is TGTGCCAGCAGCTTAAGGGGTTTTGGGTATGGCTACACCTTC.

The V call is TRBV27, the J call TRBJ2-1, with 13 bases that match TRBD2. The CDR3 runs 16 residues. Trimming at V came to 5 bases and at J to 8 bases, leaving 9 bases not matched to a gene. Per the germline V gene, CDR1 is MNHEY and CDR2 is SMNVEV (reference sequence). The CDR3 nucleotides are TGTGCCAGCAGTCCCAGAACTAGCGGGAGGGCCTATGAGCAGTTCTTC. This translates into CASSPRTSGRAYEQFF.

With respect to this clone: Other DNA sequences from this sample encode an identical CDR3 as well. The V and J genes are TRBV6-1 and TRBJ1-1; unclear D gene. The CDR3 extends over 13 amino acids. Germline loops: CDR1 MNHNS, CDR2 SASEGT. Trimming pared 6 bases from V and 1 base from J, leaving 9 bases between. The CDR3 sequence: CASSRTGNTEAFF. In DNA form, the CDR3 reads TGTGCCAGCAGCCGGACTGGGAACACTGAAGCTTTCTTT.

The chain couples TRBV27 to TRBJ2-1, with 11 bases lining up with TRBD2. V was pared by 7 bases and J by 4 bases, with 6 bases of the junction left unmatched. CDR1 is MNHEY, CDR2 SMNVEV, per germline (reference sequence). This CDR3 is 15 amino acids long. CDR3 sequence: CASNPGTSGYNEQFF. The CDR3 DNA reads as TGTGCCAGCAACCCCGGGACTAGCGGTTACAATGAGCAGTTCTTC.

On this clone itself: This same CDR3 is encoded by further DNA sequences in the sample. CDR3 bases: TGTGCCAGCAGCCCCGGGACAGGGAGCTACGAGCAGTACTTC. Its protein is CASSPGTGSYEQYF. The chain is built from TRBV7-9 and TRBJ2-7, with TRBD1 identical over 9 bases. Per germline, CDR1 SEHNR and CDR2 FQNEAQ (reference sequence). V lost 5 bases, J lost 3 bases, and 5 bases stayed unmatched. There are 14 residues in the CDR3.

This clone showed up just once. The chain couples TRBV4-3 to TRBJ2-2, with D tentatively TRBD2 (6 bases). V lost 0 bases to trimming and J lost 1 base, with 9 bases between them. Germline CDR1 and CDR2: LGHNA and YSLEER. The length of the CDR3 is 16 residues. This CDR3 is CASSQERRGNTGELFF. In DNA form, the CDR3 reads TGCGCCAGCAGCCAAGAGCGGCGGGGGAACACCGGGGAGCTGTTTTTT.

The CDR3 protein is CASSETRRGRGQETQYF. CDR3 bases: TGTGCCAGCAGTGAAACCAGGAGAGGGAGAGGCCAAGAGACCCAGTACTTC. The chain is built from TRBV6-1 and TRBJ2-5; D perhaps matches TRBD2 (5 bases). The CDR3 totals 17 residues. The germline V gene has CDR1 MNHNS and CDR2 SASEGT. V was pared by 2 bases and J by 1 base, with 17 bases between.

This chain uses TRBV27 with TRBJ2-5; D could derive from TRBD1 or TRBD2 (5 bases each). V was pared by 3 bases and J by 3 bases, with 20 bases between. The CDR3 consists of 17 residues. Germline V gene sequence: CDR1 MNHEY, CDR2 SMNVEV (reference sequence). The CDR3: CASSFTVGTDRKETQYF. In DNA, the CDR3 is TGTGCCAGCAGTTTCACCGTCGGGACGGACCGTAAAGAGACCCAGTACTTC.

This chain joins TRBV9 and TRBJ2-1, with 8 bases matching TRBD2. The CDR3 consists of 17 residues. V trimming: 3 bases; J trimming: 10 bases; junction bases outside the gene matches: 18. Germline V gives CDR1 SGDLS, CDR2 YYNGEE. As DNA, the CDR3 is TGTGCCAGCAGCGCCGGGGGGGGACCCTATCTACAAAGAGAGCAGTTCTTC. This codes for CASSAGGGPYLQREQFF.

V gene TRBV9 combines with J gene TRBJ2-1; maybe TRBD2 (5 bases). The CDR3 length is 13 residues. V lost 4 bases and J 7 bases, leaving 12 bases between the germline ends. Germline loops: CDR1 SGDLS, CDR2 YYNGEE. CDR3 sequence reads: CASSTPLANEQFF. CDR3 in DNA: TGTGCCAGCAGCACCCCTCTAGCTAATGAGCAGTTCTTC.

This rearrangement joins TRBV27 to TRBJ2-3; D unclear. The CDR3 sequence is 14 residues long. Trimming removed 2 bases from V and 0 bases from J, with 6 bases in between. Germline loops: CDR1 MNHEY, CDR2 SMNVEV (reference sequence). CDR3 in amino acids: CASSLEASTDTQYF. Here the CDR3 DNA reads TGTGCCAGCAGTTTAGAAGCGAGCACAGATACGCAGTATTTT.

The V call is TRBV30, the J call TRBJ2-1; 9 nucleotides agree with TRBD2. The CDR3 sequence is 20 residues long. Germline values: CDR1 GTSNPN, CDR2 SVGIG (reference sequence). With 3 bases clipped from V and 2 bases from J, the junction kept 20 bases outside the gene matches. In DNA, the CDR3 is TGTGCCTGGAGCTTGGGGCCTAGCGGGGAGGTGCTCCTACCCTACAATGAGCAGTTCTTC. Protein sequence: CAWSLGPSGEVLLPYNEQFF.

The V gene is TRBV11-2, the J gene TRBJ2-3; D uncertain. The CDR3 is 13 amino acids. The germline gives CDR1 SGHAT, CDR2 FQNNGV. The ends were cut back, 7 bases at V and 2 bases at J, with 10 bases in the middle. CDR3 loop: CASKARNTDTQYF. The CDR3 DNA reads TGTGCCAGCAAGGCGCGGAACACAGATACGCAGTATTTT.

Concerning this clone itself: Other DNA sequences within the sample encode an identical CDR3. The CDR3 spells CASSYGGTPYEQYF. DNA for the CDR3: TGTGCCAGCAGTTATGGGGGTACCCCCTACGAGCAGTACTTC. The chain combines TRBV6-6 with TRBJ2-7, with D possibly being TRBD1 or TRBD2 (5 bases each). V lost 3 bases and J 2 bases, leaving 11 bases between the germline ends. Germline V gives CDR1 MNHNY, CDR2 SVGAGI (reference sequence). The CDR3 totals 14 residues.

The chain employs TRBV2 and TRBJ2-7; D not resolved. V gave up 7 bases and J gave up 0 bases, with 16 bases separating them. Germline CDR1 SNHLY, CDR2 FYNNEI. The CDR3 covers 15 residues. CDR3 residues: CASNPSTESSYEQYF. CDR3 sequence (DNA): TGTGCCAGCAACCCTTCGACGGAGAGCTCCTACGAGCAGTACTTC.

The rearrangement joins TRBV28 to TRBJ1-2; 10 bases fit TRBD1. V was pared by 2 bases and J by 4 bases, with 4 bases of the junction left unmatched. CDR3 length: 15 amino acids. The germline gives CDR1 MDHEN, CDR2 SYDVKM. The CDR3 coding sequence is TGTGCCAGCAGTTTACCCCGACAGGGGGCCTATGGCTACACCTTC. Translating gives CASSLPRQGAYGYTF.

This chain uses TRBV29-1 with TRBJ2-7; 9 nucleotides align to TRBD2. Trimming took 4 bases from V and 1 from J; bases not matched to a gene: 5. The CDR3 totals 14 residues. Germline V gene data show CDR1 as SQVTM and CDR2 as ANQGSEA. CDR3 amino acids: CSVVASGMSYEQYF. CDR3 nucleotide sequence: TGCAGCGTTGTGGCTAGCGGGATGTCCTACGAGCAGTACTTC.

This clone was seen a single time. The chain has TRBV2 and TRBJ2-1; D perhaps matches TRBD1 (6 bases). Trimming took off 2 bases at V and 0 bases at J, with 11 bases between the two ends. CDR3 length: 16 residues. Germline CDR1 and CDR2: SNHLY and FYNNEI. CDR3 amino acids: CASSERPDSSYNEQFF. CDR3 DNA: TGTGCCAGCAGTGAAAGACCGGACAGCTCCTACAATGAGCAGTTCTTC.

V gene TRBV28 combines with J gene TRBJ1-2; D might be TRBD1 (5 bases). The CDR3 sequence is 13 residues long. Germline V lookup: CDR1 MDHEN, CDR2 SYDVKM. Trimming took 5 bases from V and 2 from J, leaving 9 bases between them. In DNA form, the CDR3 reads TGTGCCAGCAGTATAAGACAGAACTATGGCTACACCTTC. Translating it yields CASSIRQNYGYTF.

The chain couples TRBV27 to TRBJ1-5; weak D call: TRBD1 (6 bases). Germline V CDR1 and CDR2: MNHEY, SMNVEV (reference sequence). The CDR3 sequence is 15 residues long. The V and J ends lost 1 base and 5 bases respectively, with 12 bases between them. Written as DNA, the CDR3 is TGTGCCAGCAGTTTATGGGGGGCTGAGGATCAGCCCCAGCATTTT. This gives the protein CASSLWGAEDQPQHF.

This rearrangement joins TRBV9 to TRBJ1-5, with D possibly being TRBD1 (6 bases). The CDR3 length is 14 residues. V dropped 4 bases and J dropped 4 bases, with 12 bases sitting between them. Germline V gene sequence: CDR1 SGDLS, CDR2 YYNGEE. CDR3 bases: TGTGCCAGCAGCCAAGAGGACAGTAATCAGCCCCAGCATTTT. It is translated as CASSQEDSNQPQHF.

This clone has only one observation. This CDR3 reads CASSIGQGILYEQYF. The CDR3 DNA sequence: TGTGCCAGTAGTATTGGACAGGGTATACTCTACGAGCAGTACTTC. The chain has TRBV19 and TRBJ2-7; 8 positions agree with TRBD1. The V segment lost 3 bases and the J segment 3 bases; nucleotides outside the gene matches: 7. This CDR3 contains 15 residues. Germline V lookup: CDR1 LNHDA, CDR2 SQIVND (reference sequence).

The V call is TRBV11-2, the J call TRBJ1-2; 7 positions agree with TRBD1. The V gene end was trimmed by 1 base and the J gene end by 3 bases; junction bases not matched to a gene: 5. The CDR3 has 15 amino acids. Germline V gene lookup returns CDR1 SGHAT and CDR2 FQNNGV. CDR3 bases: TGTGCCAGCAGCTTAGGGAGAGGGGGCCACTATGGCTACACCTTC. It encodes CASSLGRGGHYGYTF.

The rearrangement joins TRBV5-4 to TRBJ1-1, with 7 positions matching TRBD1. Looked up from germline, CDR1 is SGHNT and CDR2 is YYREEE (reference sequence). Trimming took 3 bases from V and 6 from J; bases not matched to a gene: 11. CDR3 length: 15 amino acids. This chain's CDR3 is CASSWGRGGTAEAFF. In DNA form, the CDR3 reads TGTGCCAGCAGCTGGGGCAGGGGGGGAACCGCTGAAGCTTTCTTT.